This TCR beta chain was identified in a study of T cell responses to AZD1222 COVID-19 vaccine. Across the whole study: Second doses at about 4 or about 12 weeks were pooled.

General study results and limits: Baseline testing showed seropositivity in only 5 or 6 AZD1222 recipients. Reportedly, nearly half of unique spike TCRs recognized epitopes outside B.1.351/B.1.1.7 mutations. The span of vaccine-associated CD4 TCRs extended across spike, with dominance at 160-218 and 743-854.

TCRdb's copy holds only in-frame clones and misses some; the assay was immunoSEQ multiplex PCR. Here the sample spans 150,000 to 200,000 clones, more than 70% being singletons. Trimming pared 0 bases from V and 5 bases from J, leaving 13 bases between. CDR1 and CDR2 (germline): GTSNPN, SVGIG (reference sequence). The CDR3 extends over 14 amino acids. A single count supports this clone. The antigen is not known. The receptor comes from an adult in good health. The sample consisted of peripheral blood, taken on day 0 of AZD1222 vaccination. The chain employs TRBV30 and TRBJ1-2; perhaps TRBD1 as D (6 bases). CDR3 region: CAWSVRGGNYGYTF. The CDR3 DNA is TGTGCCTGGAGTGTAAGGGGGGGCAATTATGGCTACACCTTC. The whole variable domain, filled in from reference TRBV30 and TRBJ1-2, reads SQTIHQWPATLVQPVGSPLSLECTVEGTSNPNLYWYRQAAGRGLQLLFYSVGIGQISSEVPQNLSASRPQDRQFILSSKKLLLSDSGFYLCAWSVRGGNYGYTFGSGTRLTVV.